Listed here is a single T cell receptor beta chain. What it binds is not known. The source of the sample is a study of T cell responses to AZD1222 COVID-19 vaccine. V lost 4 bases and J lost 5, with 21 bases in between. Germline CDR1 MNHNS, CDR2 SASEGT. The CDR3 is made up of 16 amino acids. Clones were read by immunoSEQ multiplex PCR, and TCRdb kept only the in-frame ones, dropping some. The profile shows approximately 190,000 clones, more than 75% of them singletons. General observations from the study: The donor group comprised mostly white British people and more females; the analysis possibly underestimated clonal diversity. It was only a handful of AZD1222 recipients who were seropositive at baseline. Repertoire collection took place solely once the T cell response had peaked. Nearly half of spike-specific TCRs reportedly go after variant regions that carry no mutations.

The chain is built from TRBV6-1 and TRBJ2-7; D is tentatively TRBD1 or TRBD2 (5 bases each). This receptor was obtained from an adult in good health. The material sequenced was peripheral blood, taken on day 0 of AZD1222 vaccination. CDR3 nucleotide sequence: TGTGCCAGCAGTGCGAACCCCATCGGGACCGGGGACGAGCAGTACTTC. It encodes CASSANPIGTGDEQYF.